This is a list of T cell receptor beta chains from one sample in a study of post-analysis software for immune sequencing data. TCRdb recomputed calls from the PCR reads with MiXCR, one row per CDR3 protein. The sample lists 150,000 to 200,000 distinct CDR3 sequences, roughly 31% seen once, with roughly 1.6% in the top ten. The sequencing input was blood. Source of these receptors: a girl aged 5-17 years with multiple sclerosis. Each CDR3 is given with its conserved first and last residue. Each record gives: clone size, J gene, CDR3 length, D gene, V gene, CDR3 protein, CDR3 DNA. The D gene is left open where the match is weak. Part of the rows lack a size; the others show once, few, many or a class for expanded clones.

clone size: NA; J gene: TRBJ2-5; CDR3 length: 14; D gene: NA; V gene: TRBV20-1; CDR3 protein: CSTRDPPPGETQYF; CDR3 DNA: TGCAGTACTAGAGACCCACCGCCGGGGGAGACCCAGTACTTC
clone size: many; J gene: TRBJ2-7; CDR3 length: 11; D gene: NA; V gene: TRBV11-2; CDR3 protein: CASRAGFEQYF; CDR3 DNA: TGTGCCAGCAGGGCAGGGTTCGAGCAGTACTTC
clone size: NA; J gene: TRBJ2-6; CDR3 length: 16; D gene: NA; V gene: TRBV7-9; CDR3 protein: CASINPMGTGANVLTF; CDR3 DNA: TGTGCCAGCATCAACCCTATGGGGACTGGGGCCAACGTCCTGACTTTC
clone size: many; J gene: TRBJ2-1; CDR3 length: 18; D gene: TRBD2; V gene: TRBV9; CDR3 protein: CASSIRTSAPGGYNEQFF; CDR3 DNA: TGTGCCAGCAGCATACGGACTAGCGCTCCAGGGGGCTACAATGAGCAGTTCTTC
clone size: NA; J gene: TRBJ1-3; CDR3 length: 16; D gene: NA; V gene: TRBV12-3/TRBV12-4; CDR3 protein: CASSYIMGPSGNTIYF; CDR3 DNA: TGTGCCAGCAGTTACATCATGGGGCCCTCTGGAAACACCATATATTTT
clone size: many; J gene: TRBJ2-4; CDR3 length: 13; D gene: TRBD2; V gene: TRBV20-1; CDR3 protein: CSARLAGVGIQYF; CDR3 DNA: TGCAGTGCTAGACTAGCGGGAGTGGGCATTCAGTACTTC
clone size: many; J gene: TRBJ1-2; CDR3 length: 15; D gene: NA; V gene: TRBV4-1; CDR3 protein: CASSQDGGAGYGYTF; CDR3 DNA: TGCGCCAGCAGCCAAGATGGCGGAGCCGGCTATGGCTACACCTTC
clone size: many; J gene: TRBJ2-1; CDR3 length: 13; D gene: NA; V gene: TRBV7-9; CDR3 protein: CASSLVGGTEQFF; CDR3 DNA: TGTGCCAGCAGCTTAGTTGGGGGTACTGAGCAGTTCTTC
clone size: few; J gene: TRBJ2-7; CDR3 length: 13; D gene: NA; V gene: TRBV12-3/TRBV12-4; CDR3 protein: CASSFTAVYEQYF; CDR3 DNA: TGTGCCAGCAGTTTTACGGCCGTCTACGAGCAGTACTTC
clone size: few; J gene: TRBJ2-1; CDR3 length: 15; D gene: TRBD1; V gene: TRBV11-2; CDR3 protein: CASRYPGTADNEQFF; CDR3 DNA: TGTGCCAGCAGATACCCCGGGACAGCCGACAATGAGCAGTTCTTC
clone size: once; J gene: TRBJ2-4; CDR3 length: 13; D gene: NA; V gene: TRBV29-1; CDR3 protein: CSVAAGLKNIQYF; CDR3 DNA: TGCAGCGTGGCCGCTGGACTGAAAAACATTCAGTACTTC
clone size: NA; J gene: TRBJ2-7; CDR3 length: 16; D gene: TRBD2; V gene: TRBV5-1; CDR3 protein: CASSYLAGVSYNEQYF; CDR3 DNA: TGCGCCAGCAGCTACCTAGCGGGAGTATCCTACAATGAGCAGTACTTC
clone size: NA; J gene: TRBJ2-1; CDR3 length: 17; D gene: TRBD2; V gene: TRBV29-1; CDR3 protein: CSVGGRGASGRYNGQFF; CDR3 DNA: TGCAGCGTTGGGGGAAGGGGGGCTAGCGGGAGATACAATGGGCAGTTCTTC
clone size: NA; J gene: TRBJ2-1; CDR3 length: 13; D gene: NA; V gene: TRBV6-2/TRBV6-3; CDR3 protein: CASSYAGYNEQFF; CDR3 DNA: TGTGCCAGCAGTTATGCGGGCTACAATGAGCAGTTCTTC
clone size: NA; J gene: TRBJ2-4; CDR3 length: 12; D gene: TRBD1; V gene: TRBV28; CDR3 protein: CASSLTDRVKYF; CDR3 DNA: TGTGCCAGCAGCCTCACCGACAGGGTTAAGTACTTC
clone size: many; J gene: TRBJ2-1; CDR3 length: 14; D gene: NA; V gene: TRBV7-2; CDR3 protein: CANLWAGTYNEQFF; CDR3 DNA: TGTGCCAACCTTTGGGCGGGTACCTACAATGAGCAGTTCTTC
clone size: once; J gene: TRBJ1-4; CDR3 length: 14; D gene: NA; V gene: TRBV18; CDR3 protein: CASYFPGSGEKLFF; CDR3 DNA: TGTGCCAGCTACTTCCCAGGGTCGGGTGAAAAACTGTTTTTT
clone size: few; J gene: TRBJ2-5; CDR3 length: 15; D gene: TRBD2; V gene: TRBV9; CDR3 protein: CASSVVGSGEETQYF; CDR3 DNA: TGTGCCAGCAGCGTAGTAGGTAGCGGGGAAGAGACCCAGTACTTC
clone size: few; J gene: TRBJ1-1; CDR3 length: 14; D gene: NA; V gene: TRBV7-9; CDR3 protein: CASSAPRGNTEAFF; CDR3 DNA: TGTGCCAGCAGCGCGCCCAGGGGGAACACTGAAGCTTTCTTT
clone size: NA; J gene: TRBJ2-4; CDR3 length: 12; D gene: NA; V gene: TRBV12-3/TRBV12-4; CDR3 protein: CASTQIGSIQYF; CDR3 DNA: TGTGCCAGCACTCAAATCGGCTCGATTCAGTACTTC
clone size: many; J gene: TRBJ2-4; CDR3 length: 11; D gene: NA; V gene: TRBV29-1; CDR3 protein: CSVVRENIQYF; CDR3 DNA: TGCAGCGTTGTCAGGGAGAACATTCAGTACTTC
clone size: many; J gene: TRBJ2-1; CDR3 length: 15; D gene: NA; V gene: TRBV3-1; CDR3 protein: CASSQDTVTYNEQFF; CDR3 DNA: TGTGCCAGCAGCCAAGATACCGTTACCTACAATGAGCAGTTCTTC
clone size: once; J gene: TRBJ1-1; CDR3 length: 13; D gene: NA; V gene: TRBV4-2; CDR3 protein: CASSQGGSSEAFF; CDR3 DNA: TGTGCCAGCAGCCAAGGGGGCTCGAGTGAAGCTTTCTTT
clone size: many; J gene: TRBJ2-1; CDR3 length: 14; D gene: TRBD2; V gene: TRBV7-2; CDR3 protein: CASYSGRASNEQFF; CDR3 DNA: TGTGCCAGTTATAGCGGGAGGGCCTCCAATGAGCAGTTCTTC
clone size: many; J gene: TRBJ2-5; CDR3 length: 15; D gene: TRBD2; V gene: TRBV15; CDR3 protein: CATSSRLAGQETQYF; CDR3 DNA: TGTGCCACCAGCTCCCGACTAGCGGGACAAGAGACCCAGTACTTC
clone size: NA; J gene: TRBJ2-1; CDR3 length: 13; D gene: NA; V gene: TRBV5-1; CDR3 protein: CASSYETSWEQFF; CDR3 DNA: TGCGCCAGCAGCTACGAGACTAGTTGGGAGCAGTTCTTC
clone size: NA; J gene: TRBJ2-7; CDR3 length: 13; D gene: NA; V gene: TRBV12-3/TRBV12-4; CDR3 protein: CASSLGLGDEQYF; CDR3 DNA: TGTGCCAGCAGTTTGGGCCTGGGGGACGAGCAGTACTTC
clone size: many; J gene: TRBJ2-5; CDR3 length: 13; D gene: NA; V gene: TRBV7-9; CDR3 protein: CASSLGIMETQYF; CDR3 DNA: TGTGCCAGCAGCTTAGGGATTATGGAGACCCAGTACTTC
clone size: few; J gene: TRBJ1-4; CDR3 length: 16; D gene: TRBD1; V gene: TRBV9; CDR3 protein: CASSVGGTGSNEKLFF; CDR3 DNA: TGTGCCAGCAGCGTAGGGGGGACAGGGTCTAATGAAAAACTGTTTTTT
clone size: NA; J gene: TRBJ2-3; CDR3 length: 17; D gene: TRBD1; V gene: TRBV24-1; CDR3 protein: CATSDPPGTGKTDMEYF; CDR3 DNA: TGTGCCACCAGTGATCCTCCTGGGACAGGGAAAACAGATATGGAGTATTTT
clone size: NA; J gene: TRBJ2-1; CDR3 length: 19; D gene: NA; V gene: TRBV3-1; CDR3 protein: CASSQAGTERDDIYNEQFF; CDR3 DNA: TGTGCCAGCAGCCAAGCGGGAACGGAGCGAGACGATATCTACAATGAGCAGTTCTTC
clone size: NA; J gene: TRBJ2-7; CDR3 length: 15; D gene: TRBD2; V gene: TRBV7-2; CDR3 protein: CASSWDRGRESEQYF; CDR3 DNA: TGTGCCAGCAGCTGGGACCGCGGGAGGGAAAGTGAGCAGTACTTC